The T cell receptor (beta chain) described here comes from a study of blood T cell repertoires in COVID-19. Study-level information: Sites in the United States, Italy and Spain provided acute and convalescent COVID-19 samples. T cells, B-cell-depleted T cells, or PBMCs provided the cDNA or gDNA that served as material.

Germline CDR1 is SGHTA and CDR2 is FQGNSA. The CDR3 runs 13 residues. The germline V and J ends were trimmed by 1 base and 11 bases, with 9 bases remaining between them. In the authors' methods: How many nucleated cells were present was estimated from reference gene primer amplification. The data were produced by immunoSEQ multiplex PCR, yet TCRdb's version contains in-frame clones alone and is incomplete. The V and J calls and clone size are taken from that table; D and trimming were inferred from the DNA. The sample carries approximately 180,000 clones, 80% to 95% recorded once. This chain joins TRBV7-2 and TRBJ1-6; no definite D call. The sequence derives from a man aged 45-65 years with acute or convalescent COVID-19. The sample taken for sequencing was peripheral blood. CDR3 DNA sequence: TGTGCCAGCAGCTTAGGTGGCGGAACACCCCTCCACTTT. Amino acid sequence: CASSLGGGTPLHF.